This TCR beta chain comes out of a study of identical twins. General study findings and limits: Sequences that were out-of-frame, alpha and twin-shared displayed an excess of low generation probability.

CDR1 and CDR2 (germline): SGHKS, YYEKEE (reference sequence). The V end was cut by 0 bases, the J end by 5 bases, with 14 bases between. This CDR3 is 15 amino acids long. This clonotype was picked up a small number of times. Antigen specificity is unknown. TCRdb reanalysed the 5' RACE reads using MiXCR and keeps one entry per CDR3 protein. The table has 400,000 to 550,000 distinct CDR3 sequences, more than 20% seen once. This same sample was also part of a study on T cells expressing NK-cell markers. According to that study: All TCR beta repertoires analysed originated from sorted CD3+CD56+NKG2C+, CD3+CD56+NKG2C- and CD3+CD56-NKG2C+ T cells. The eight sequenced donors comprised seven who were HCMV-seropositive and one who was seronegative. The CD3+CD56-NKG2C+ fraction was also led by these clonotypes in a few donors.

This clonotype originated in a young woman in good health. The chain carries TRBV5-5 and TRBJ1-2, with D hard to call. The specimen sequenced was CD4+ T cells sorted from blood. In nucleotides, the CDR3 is TGTGCCAGCAGCTTGGGCCTAGTTCTAGGGTATGGCTACACCTTC. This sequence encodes CASSLGLVLGYGYTF.